The 27 T cell receptor beta chains below come from one sample, sequenced in a study of response to subunit inactivated influenza vaccine. TCRdb re-called the RT-PCR reads with MiXCR, one entry per CDR3 protein. The sample has about 520,000 distinct CDR3 sequences; less than 30% are singletons. The sequenced sample was CD4+ T cells sorted from PBMCs, obtained less than 6 days after vaccination. The receptor source for this set is a man in his fifties who received an inactivated influenza vaccine.

This chain uses TRBV5-1 with TRBJ2-1; 8 nucleotides align to TRBD2. The V gene end was trimmed by 4 bases and the J gene end by 6 bases; junction bases not matched to a gene: 3. Germline values: CDR1 SGHRS, CDR2 YFSETQ. CDR3 length equals 13 residues. CDR3 residues: CASSRGLANEQFF. The CDR3 nucleotides are TGCGCCAGCAGCCGCGGACTAGCCAATGAGCAGTTCTTC.

A few counts support this clonotype. The chain employs TRBV18 and TRBJ1-2; TRBD1 might be the D (5 bases). The CDR3 runs to 15 residues. Per the germline V gene, CDR1 is KGHSH and CDR2 is LQKENI. Trimming pared 2 bases from V and 3 bases from J, leaving 13 bases between. CDR3 nucleotides: TGTGCCAGCTCACCAACGTCGAGGGGTGACTATGGCTACACCTTC. Translation: CASSPTSRGDYGYTF.

The table lists this clonotype with a few counts. J is TRBJ2-2 and V is TRBV4-2, with TRBD2 matching over 10 bases. Germline lookup yields CDR1 LGHNA and CDR2 YNFKEQ. J was trimmed by 2 bases and V by 2 bases; bases with no gene match: 8. The CDR3 spans 18 residues. The CDR3 reads CASSQLASGRGNTGELFF. DNA of the CDR3: TGTGCCAGCAGCCAACTGGCTAGCGGGAGAGGAAACACCGGGGAGCTGTTTTTT.

The chain links TRBV15 to TRBJ2-4; 7 bases match TRBD1. The germline CDR1 and CDR2 sequences are LNHNV and YYDKDF (reference sequence). The CDR3 is 14 amino acids. V lost 1 base, J lost 7 bases, and 4 bases stayed unmatched. The CDR3 nucleotides are TGTGCCACCAGCAGAGCTGACAGGGAGAACATTCAGTACTTC. This gives the protein CATSRADRENIQYF.

This clonotype was detected a few times. V and J are TRBV5-1 and TRBJ2-2; TRBD1 matches 7 bases. The ends lost 0 bases at V and 7 bases at J; junction bases unmatched: 6. The CDR3 spans 15 residues. Germline-derived CDR1 and CDR2 are SGHRS and YFSETQ. In nucleotides, the CDR3 is TGCGCCAGCAGCTTGGCGGGACAGCGAGGCGGGGAGCTGTTTTTT. This sequence encodes CASSLAGQRGGELFF.

The rearrangement links TRBV3-1 to TRBJ2-7; D unresolved. CDR1 and CDR2 from the germline V gene are LGHDT and YNNKEL (reference sequence). The V and J ends lost 0 bases and 2 bases respectively, with 8 bases between them. CDR3 size: 14 residues. The DNA for the CDR3 is TGTGCCAGCAGCCAAGATGTCCTGCCCTACGAGCAGTACTTC. This sequence encodes CASSQDVLPYEQYF.

This clonotype has only a few counts. The rearrangement uses TRBV4-3 and TRBJ1-2; 10 bases agree with TRBD1. CDR1 and CDR2 from the germline V gene are LGHNA and YSLEER. Trimming cost V 2 bases and J 7 bases; bases outside gene matches: 7. This CDR3 contains 15 residues. This chain's CDR3 is CASSQHGTGAGGYTF. The CDR3 bases are TGCGCCAGCAGCCAACACGGGACAGGGGCGGGTGGCTACACCTTC.

This clonotype was detected a few times. This sequence joins TRBV9 and TRBJ1-1; no reliable D call. The CDR3 totals 13 residues. V lost 5 bases to trimming and J lost 1 base, with 9 bases between them. In germline, CDR1 is SGDLS, CDR2 YYNGEE. The CDR3 nucleotides read TGTGCCAGCAGTAAAAGGAGGAACACTGAAGCTTTCTTT. This encodes CASSKRRNTEAFF.

V usage is TRBV29-1 and J usage is TRBJ2-5; D is uncertain. This CDR3 is 12 amino acids long. V dropped 4 bases and J dropped 7 bases, with 13 bases sitting between them. The germline V gene has CDR1 SQVTM and CDR2 ANQGSEA. The CDR3 sequence is CSVVAGSSTQYF. The CDR3 region has the DNA TGCAGCGTTGTTGCCGGATCTTCGACCCAGTACTTC. Variable domain in full (rest from reference TRBV29-1 and TRBJ2-5): SAVISQKPSRDICQRGTSLTIQCQVDSQVTMMFWYRQQPGQSLTLIATANQGSEATYESGFVIDKFPISRPNLTFSTLTVSNMSPEDSSIYLCSVVAGSSTQYFGPGTRLLVL.

In its sample, this clonotype was seen a few times. This chain connects TRBV12-3 or TRBV12-4 to TRBJ2-2; D gene uncertain. The V end was cut by 1 base, the J end by 5 bases, with 14 bases between. CDR3 size: 16 residues. CDR3 sequence: CASSLGAQIRTGELFF. The CDR3 DNA sequence: TGTGCCAGCAGTTTAGGGGCCCAGATAAGAACCGGGGAGCTGTTTTTT.

The table lists this clonotype with many counts. J is TRBJ2-3 and V is TRBV20-1; D not resolved. CDR1 is DFQATT and CDR2 is SNEGSKA in the germline V gene (reference sequence). V shed 3 bases and J shed 2 bases, with 6 bases lying between them. The CDR3 contains 12 residues. Here the CDR3 reads CSARSYTDTQYF. The CDR3 DNA reads as TGCAGTGCTAGGTCCTACACAGATACGCAGTATTTT.

The CDR3 loop is CASSLRGVTDTQYF. CDR3 nucleotide sequence: TGTGCCAGCAGCTTAAGGGGAGTCACAGATACGCAGTATTTT. The chain employs TRBV11-2 and TRBJ2-3; D is tentatively TRBD1 or TRBD2 (5 bases each). The ends were cut back, 2 bases at V and 2 bases at J, with 8 bases in the middle. Germline V gene data show CDR1 as SGHAT and CDR2 as FQNNGV. This CDR3 spans 14 amino acids. Complete variable domain (other parts from reference TRBV11-2 and TRBJ2-3): EAGVAQSPRYKIIEKRQSVAFWCNPISGHATLYWYQQILGQGPKLLIQFQNNGVVDDSQLPKDRFSAERLKGVDSTLKIQPAKLEDSAVYLCASSLRGVTDTQYFGPGTRLTVL.

There are a few counts of this clonotype. This chain connects TRBV29-1 to TRBJ2-1; a weak D match, TRBD1 (6 bases). V was clipped by 3 bases and J by 7 bases, with 16 bases between them. Germline lookup yields CDR1 SQVTM and CDR2 ANQGSEA. The CDR3 runs to 14 residues. DNA of the CDR3: TGCAGCGTTGATTCGGTCAGGGGCCCGAATGAGCAGTTCTTC. It is translated as CSVDSVRGPNEQFF.

This clonotype was counted at least ten times. This chain joins TRBV12-3 or TRBV12-4 and TRBJ2-2; D ambiguous. The ends were cut back, 2 bases at V and 5 bases at J, with 3 bases in the middle. The CDR3 length is 12 residues. In DNA, the CDR3 is TGTGCCAGCAGTTTAATAACCGGGGAGCTGTTTTTT. It encodes CASSLITGELFF.

This clonotype was recorded at least ten times. The chain carries TRBV6-2 or TRBV6-3 and TRBJ2-7; D not resolved. CDR1 and CDR2 (germline): MNHEY, SVGEGT. The germline V and J ends were trimmed by 6 bases and 12 bases, with 15 bases remaining between them. This CDR3 is 11 amino acids long. CDR3 DNA sequence: TGTGCCAGCAGCCCCCGGATGTGGCTGTACTTC. This translates into CASSPRMWLYF.

The chain links TRBV20-1 to TRBJ1-6; D may be TRBD1 (5 bases). The germline V and J ends were trimmed by 3 bases and 7 bases, with 13 bases remaining between them. The CDR3 is made up of 14 amino acids. Germline assignment: CDR1 DFQATT and CDR2 SNEGSKA (reference sequence). CDR3 in amino acids: CSASRGAVNSPLHF. Written as DNA, the CDR3 is TGCAGTGCTAGTCGAGGGGCCGTGAATTCACCCCTCCACTTT.

In its sample, this clonotype was seen once. This rearrangement joins TRBV3-1 to TRBJ1-2, with D unresolved. The V gene's germline CDR1 is LGHDT and CDR2 YNNKEL (reference sequence). The CDR3 length is 13 residues. V gave up 2 bases and J gave up 0 bases, with 4 bases separating them. The CDR3 DNA is TGTGCCAGCAGCCAAATCACTAACTATGGCTACACCTTC. It specifies CASSQITNYGYTF.

The chain joins TRBV12-3 or TRBV12-4 to TRBJ2-2; D remains unclear. The CDR3 consists of 15 residues. V lost 5 bases, J lost 7 bases, and 17 bases lay in between. The CDR3, as DNA: TGTGCCAGCAGTCCAAGGACGCAGCGAGGCGGGGAGCTGTTTTTT. Protein: CASSPRTQRGGELFF.

The rearrangement joins TRBV6-1 to TRBJ2-3, with 8 nucleotides matching TRBD1. J gave up 4 bases and V 7 bases, and 7 bases lay outside the gene matches. Germline CDR1 MNHNS, CDR2 SASEGT. This CDR3 is built from 14 residues. The CDR3 bases are TGTGCCAGCAATCAGGGGGCAGGATCAGATACGCAGTATTTT. It specifies CASNQGAGSDTQYF.

This clonotype is medium-sized by share. The chain joins TRBV29-1 to TRBJ2-3; maybe TRBD2 (5 bases). From germline, CDR1 is SQVTM and CDR2 ANQGSEA. This CDR3 comprises 14 residues. With 3 bases removed from V and 1 base from J, the gap between germline ends came to 11 bases. This CDR3 reads CSVESGVGTDTQYF. In DNA, the CDR3 is TGCAGCGTTGAGTCCGGGGTAGGCACAGATACGCAGTATTTT.

This clonotype was detected only a few times. V is TRBV20-1 and J is TRBJ1-5, with D maybe TRBD1 (5 bases). The V gene's germline CDR1 is DFQATT and CDR2 SNEGSKA (reference sequence). V lost 5 bases and J 2 bases, leaving 13 bases between the germline ends. The CDR3 is 14 amino acids. The CDR3: CSAPTQGRNQPQHF. DNA of the CDR3: TGCAGTGCTCCAACCCAGGGACGCAATCAGCCCCAGCATTTT.

This clonotype was observed a handful of times. This chain joins TRBV11-2 and TRBJ2-5; D call uncertain. V was clipped by 3 bases and J by 5 bases, with 10 bases between them. Germline CDR1 is SGHAT and CDR2 is FQNNGV. The length of the CDR3 is 13 residues. The chain's CDR3 is CASSLERAETQYF. CDR3 bases: TGTGCCAGCAGCTTGGAACGGGCCGAGACCCAGTACTTC.

Regarding this clonotype: The junction does not match germline at one end; this may be a read error. The chain recombines TRBV29-1 with TRBJ1-2, with TRBD1 as a possible D gene (6 bases). The germline V gene has CDR1 SQVTM and CDR2 ANQGSEA. This CDR3 comprises 14 residues. CDR3 coding DNA: TGCAGGGTTGCGAGACAGGAGAGTTTCTATGGCTACACCTTC. Translated: CRVARQESFYGYTF.

This chain connects TRBV6-5 to TRBJ2-7, with 8 bases lining up with TRBD1. Germline V gene sequence: CDR1 MNHEY, CDR2 SVGAGI. The CDR3 has 16 amino acids. With V trimmed by 2 bases and J by 7 bases, 13 bases remained unmatched. CDR3 amino acids: CASSYPGGQGAREQYF. The CDR3 DNA reads as TGTGCCAGCAGTTACCCGGGCGGTCAGGGGGCGAGAGAGCAGTACTTC.

V usage is TRBV6-6 and J usage is TRBJ2-1; D gene uncertain. The CDR3 has 13 residues. CDR1 MNHNY and CDR2 SVGAGI come from the germline V gene (reference sequence). V shed 7 bases and J shed 0 bases, with 7 bases lying between them. The CDR3 here is CASNRYSYNEQFF. In nucleotides, the CDR3 is TGTGCCAGCAACCGATACTCCTACAATGAGCAGTTCTTC.

This clonotype occurred a few times. The chain combines TRBV29-1 with TRBJ1-1; TRBD1 matches at 7 bases. Germline CDR1 and CDR2: SQVTM and ANQGSEA. J was trimmed by 5 bases and V by 6 bases; bases with no gene match: 9. This CDR3 is built from 13 residues. CDR3 coding DNA: TGCAGCGTATGGGACAGCCGGGGAACTGAAGCTTTCTTT. It translates to CSVWDSRGTEAFF. Filled out from reference TRBV29-1 and TRBJ1-1, the complete variable domain reads SAVISQKPSRDICQRGTSLTIQCQVDSQVTMMFWYRQQPGQSLTLIATANQGSEATYESGFVIDKFPISRPNLTFSTLTVSNMSPEDSSIYLCSVWDSRGTEAFFGQGTRLTVV.

J is TRBJ2-1 and V is TRBV5-1; 7 nucleotides agree with TRBD2. With 1 base clipped from V and 1 base from J, the junction kept 2 bases outside the gene matches. This CDR3 comprises 15 residues. Germline loops: CDR1 SGHRS, CDR2 YFSETQ. The CDR3 region has the DNA TGCGCCAGCAGCTTGAATAGCGGGTCCTACAATGAGCAGTTCTTC. This gives the protein CASSLNSGSYNEQFF.